A selection of T cell receptor beta chains follows, all from one sample in a study of identical twins. TCRdb re-analysed the 5' RACE reads in MiXCR, keeping a single row per CDR3 protein. The sample yields 300,000 to 350,000 distinct CDR3 sequences, about 12% seen once. The sample was also linked to a second study, of yellow fever vaccine responses in identical twins.

The specimen sequenced was CD8+ T cells sorted from blood. The receptors here all came from a young woman in good health. The CDR3 runs from the conserved cysteine through the conserved F or W. A D gene is named only where the DNA matches it firmly. A row's size may be missing; if present it is once, few, many or a size class.

v_call: TRBV5-1; d_call: TRBD1; clone_size: few; j_call: TRBJ2-1; cdr3_length: 13; cdr3_aa: CASSVGQANEQFF; cdr3_nt: TGCGCCAGCAGCGTGGGACAGGCCAATGAGCAGTTCTTC
v_call: TRBV29-1; d_call: TRBD2; clone_size: many; j_call: TRBJ2-7; cdr3_length: 14; cdr3_aa: CSVRGGAGGYEQYF; cdr3_nt: TGCAGCGTCCGTGGAGGAGCGGGAGGATACGAGCAGTACTTC
v_call: TRBV2; d_call: TRBD1; clone_size: .; j_call: TRBJ2-2; cdr3_length: 19; cdr3_aa: CASTLWTGGDERDTGELFF; cdr3_nt: TGTGCCAGCACTCTCTGGACAGGGGGTGATGAAAGGGACACCGGGGAGCTGTTTTTT
v_call: TRBV15; d_call: .; clone_size: few; j_call: TRBJ1-2; cdr3_length: 14; cdr3_aa: CATSPEGGIYGYTF; cdr3_nt: TGTGCCACCAGCCCAGAGGGGGGGATCTATGGCTACACCTTC
v_call: TRBV7-8; d_call: .; clone_size: few; j_call: TRBJ1-4; cdr3_length: 18; cdr3_aa: CASTLGYSPVTSNEKLFF; cdr3_nt: TGTGCCAGCACCCTAGGGTACTCCCCGGTGACCTCAAATGAAAAACTGTTTTTT
v_call: TRBV11-1; d_call: TRBD2; clone_size: .; j_call: TRBJ2-3; cdr3_length: 19; cdr3_aa: CASSTSNGTSGTGRDTQYF; cdr3_nt: TGTGCCAGCAGCACCTCGAACGGGACTAGCGGGACCGGTAGGGATACGCAGTATTTT
v_call: TRBV2; d_call: .; clone_size: .; j_call: TRBJ2-2; cdr3_length: 11; cdr3_aa: CASSGNGELFF; cdr3_nt: TGTGCCAGCAGTGGGAACGGGGAGCTGTTTTTT
v_call: TRBV25-1; d_call: TRBD1; clone_size: few; j_call: TRBJ1-2; cdr3_length: 15; cdr3_aa: CASSGWTGLNYGYTF; cdr3_nt: TGTGCCAGCAGTGGTTGGACAGGTCTAAACTATGGCTACACCTTC
v_call: TRBV5-1; d_call: .; clone_size: few; j_call: TRBJ2-1; cdr3_length: 17; cdr3_aa: CASSLGPGWVGWNEQFF; cdr3_nt: TGCGCCAGCAGCTTGGGGCCGGGTTGGGTAGGTTGGAATGAGCAGTTCTTC
v_call: TRBV29-1; d_call: .; clone_size: .; j_call: TRBJ1-1; cdr3_length: 11; cdr3_aa: CSVGGGDPFPF; cdr3_nt: TGCAGCGTTGGCGGTGGGGACCCGTTCCCCTTT
v_call: TRBV9; d_call: TRBD2; clone_size: .; j_call: TRBJ2-2; cdr3_length: 16; cdr3_aa: CASSVRLASNTGELFF; cdr3_nt: TGTGCCAGCAGCGTAAGACTAGCGAGTAACACCGGGGAGCTGTTTTTT
v_call: TRBV7-9; d_call: .; clone_size: few; j_call: TRBJ2-1; cdr3_length: 15; cdr3_aa: CATEGDLGTYNEQFF; cdr3_nt: TGTGCCACTGAGGGAGATTTGGGGACCTACAATGAGCAGTTCTTC
v_call: TRBV20-1; d_call: TRBD2; clone_size: few; j_call: TRBJ2-3; cdr3_length: 15; cdr3_aa: CSARSGTSGGNTQYF; cdr3_nt: TGCAGTGCTAGATCCGGGACTAGCGGGGGGAATACGCAGTATTTT
v_call: TRBV27; d_call: .; clone_size: .; j_call: TRBJ1-1; cdr3_length: 15; cdr3_aa: CASSRGAERNTEAFF; cdr3_nt: TGTGCCAGCAGCCGAGGGGCAGAACGGAACACTGAAGCTTTCTTT
v_call: TRBV2; d_call: .; clone_size: few; j_call: TRBJ2-2; cdr3_length: 13; cdr3_aa: CASSGAPRNGLFF; cdr3_nt: TGTGCCAGCAGTGGGGCTCCCAGGAACGGGCTGTTTTTT
v_call: TRBV28; d_call: TRBD2; clone_size: .; j_call: TRBJ2-1; cdr3_length: 16; cdr3_aa: CASSLPTSGFGDEQFF; cdr3_nt: TGTGCCAGCAGTTTGCCAACTAGCGGTTTTGGCGATGAGCAGTTCTTC
v_call: TRBV7-9; d_call: .; clone_size: .; j_call: TRBJ2-5; cdr3_length: 16; cdr3_aa: CASSPRSGPNKETQYF; cdr3_nt: TGTGCCAGCAGCCCTAGATCGGGACCGAACAAAGAGACCCAGTACTTC
v_call: TRBV29-1; d_call: .; clone_size: .; j_call: TRBJ1-2; cdr3_length: 15; cdr3_aa: CSVEEVGDQGYGYTF; cdr3_nt: TGCAGCGTTGAAGAAGTCGGGGACCAGGGGTATGGCTACACCTTC
v_call: TRBV7-8; d_call: .; clone_size: few; j_call: TRBJ2-4; cdr3_length: 15; cdr3_aa: CASSLASTGKNIQYF; cdr3_nt: TGTGCCAGCAGCTTAGCTTCAACAGGGAAAAACATTCAGTACTTC
v_call: TRBV7-9; d_call: TRBD1; clone_size: .; j_call: TRBJ2-7; cdr3_length: 17; cdr3_aa: CASSLGERQGPSYEQYF; cdr3_nt: TGTGCCAGCAGCCTAGGAGAAAGACAGGGTCCCTCCTACGAGCAGTACTTC
v_call: TRBV12-3/TRBV12-4; d_call: TRBD2; clone_size: few; j_call: TRBJ2-5; cdr3_length: 13; cdr3_aa: CASSTAGWETQYF; cdr3_nt: TGTGCCAGCAGTACAGCGGGATGGGAGACCCAGTACTTC
v_call: TRBV7-9; d_call: .; clone_size: many; j_call: TRBJ2-7; cdr3_length: 16; cdr3_aa: CASSNLQGSDRYEQYF; cdr3_nt: TGTGCCAGCAGCAACCTACAGGGATCCGACCGCTACGAGCAGTACTTC
v_call: TRBV2; d_call: TRBD2; clone_size: .; j_call: TRBJ2-5; cdr3_length: 16; cdr3_aa: CASSQTSGRVQETQYF; cdr3_nt: TGTGCCAGCAGCCAAACTAGCGGGAGGGTCCAAGAGACCCAGTACTTC
v_call: TRBV27; d_call: TRBD2; clone_size: few; j_call: TRBJ2-1; cdr3_length: 13; cdr3_aa: CASGWGEREEEFF; cdr3_nt: TGTGCCAGCGGTTGGGGTGAGCGGGAGGAAGAGTTCTTC
v_call: TRBV12-3/TRBV12-4; d_call: .; clone_size: few; j_call: TRBJ1-2; cdr3_length: 14; cdr3_aa: CASSFTGRFDGYTF; cdr3_nt: TGTGCCAGCAGTTTCACGGGGCGCTTTGATGGCTACACCTTC
v_call: TRBV6-1; d_call: TRBD2; clone_size: few; j_call: TRBJ2-3; cdr3_length: 16; cdr3_aa: CASSEGAGGVTDTQYF; cdr3_nt: TGTGCCAGCAGTGAAGGAGCGGGAGGAGTCACAGATACGCAGTATTTT
v_call: TRBV20-1; d_call: .; clone_size: few; j_call: TRBJ2-7; cdr3_length: 16; cdr3_aa: CSARESGDGESYEQYF; cdr3_nt: TGCAGTGCTAGGGAGTCGGGGGACGGGGAATCCTACGAGCAGTACTTC
v_call: TRBV6-2/TRBV6-3; d_call: TRBD2; clone_size: .; j_call: TRBJ2-1; cdr3_length: 15; cdr3_aa: CASNQGLASYNEQFF; cdr3_nt: TGTGCCAGCAATCAGGGACTAGCTTCCTACAATGAGCAGTTCTTC
v_call: TRBV7-6; d_call: TRBD2; clone_size: few; j_call: TRBJ2-1; cdr3_length: 13; cdr3_aa: CASSLAGLAEQFF; cdr3_nt: TGTGCCAGCAGCTTAGCGGGACTAGCGGAGCAGTTCTTC